The 23 T cell receptor beta chains below all came from one sample that was sequenced in a study of shared clonotypes between healthy human individuals. Assay used: immunoSEQ multiplex PCR; TCRdb lists only in-frame clones, some missing. The sample contains 400,000 to 600,000 clones, more than 75% of which appear only once. What was sequenced was PBMCs. The origin of the receptors is a woman between 35 and 50 years old in good health. Some clones in this sample may be carry-over from other donors' samples.

V gene TRBV5-4 combines with J gene TRBJ2-1; 13 bases agree with TRBD2. Germline trimming cut 4 bases from V and 9 bases from J; bases unmatched to any gene: 7. The germline CDR1 and CDR2 sequences are SGHNT and YYREEE (reference sequence). This CDR3 is built from 15 residues. The CDR3 spells CASSPGTSGIREQFF. DNA for the CDR3: TGTGCCAGCAGCCCTGGGACTAGCGGGATTCGTGAGCAGTTCTTC.

This sequence joins TRBV5-8 and TRBJ2-2; no definite D call. CDR3 length: 14 residues. Trimming removed 0 bases from V and 2 bases from J, with 5 bases in between. Germline CDR1 reads SGHTS; CDR2 reads YDEGEE. CDR3 in amino acids: CASSLVANTGELFF. The CDR3 nucleotides are TGTGCCAGCAGCTTGGTGGCAAACACCGGGGAGCTGTTTTTT.

This clone has only one observation. The rearrangement links TRBV4-3 to TRBJ1-3; D remains ambiguous. Deletions cut 0 bases from V and 2 bases from J, with 8 bases between. Germline V CDR1 and CDR2: LGHNA, YSLEER. The CDR3 runs 15 residues. CDR3 sequence: CASSQDSGAGNTIYF. The CDR3 nucleotides read TGCGCCAGCAGCCAAGATTCAGGAGCTGGAAACACCATATATTTT.

This clone was recorded a few times. The chain uses TRBV15 and TRBJ1-1, with a tentative D call TRBD1 (5 bases). Germline CDR1 LNHNV, CDR2 YYDKDF (reference sequence). V was pared by 0 bases and J by 6 bases, with 11 bases between. This CDR3 is 14 amino acids long. Here the CDR3 DNA reads TGTGCCACCAGCAGAGATCGAGGGGCCGCTGAAGCTTTCTTT. Encoded protein: CATSRDRGAAEAFF.

DNA for the CDR3: TGTGCCTGGACTGAGACAGGGATGGGTACTGAAGCTTTCTTT. Its protein is CAWTETGMGTEAFF. V usage is TRBV30 and J usage is TRBJ1-1; TRBD1 matches 7 bases. This CDR3 spans 14 amino acids. Germline CDR1 reads GTSNPN; CDR2 reads SVGIG (reference sequence). Losses at the gene ends were 4 bases for V and 5 bases for J; bases not matched to a gene: 10.

This chain links TRBV28 with TRBJ1-1; possibly TRBD1 for D (6 bases). The germline V gene has CDR1 MDHEN and CDR2 SYDVKM. The CDR3 contains 16 residues. Trimming pared 5 bases from V and 1 base from J, leaving 17 bases between. CDR3 loop: CASSRSTGYGNTEAFF. In DNA form, the CDR3 reads TGTGCCAGCAGTCGATCCACAGGGTACGGGAACACTGAAGCTTTCTTT.

The rearrangement links TRBV2 to TRBJ2-3; D may be TRBD2 (6 bases). The V gene's germline CDR1 is SNHLY and CDR2 FYNNEI. V lost 8 bases and J 6 bases, leaving 15 bases between the germline ends. The CDR3 is 13 amino acids. This CDR3 is CASGGLSRDTQYF. CDR3 nucleotides: TGTGCCAGCGGTGGACTATCACGGGATACGCAGTATTTT. Filled out from reference TRBV2 and TRBJ2-3, the complete variable domain reads EPEVTQTPSHQVTQMGQEVILRCVPISNHLYFYWYRQILGQKVEFLVSFYNNEISEKSEIFDDQFSVERPDGSNFTLKIRSTKLEDSAMYFCASGGLSRDTQYFGPGTRLTVL.

This rearrangement joins TRBV11-2 to TRBJ1-2; possible D gene TRBD1, 6 bases. The germline V gene has CDR1 SGHAT and CDR2 FQNNGV. V was clipped by 5 bases and J by 4 bases, with 14 bases between them. The CDR3 loop spans 14 amino acids. CDR3 in amino acids: CASSGQLLSYGYTF. CDR3 nucleotides: TGTGCCAGCAGCGGACAGCTCCTTTCCTATGGCTACACCTTC.

This clone was observed a single time. The chain is built from TRBV10-2 and TRBJ2-7; 9 positions agree with TRBD1. CDR1 WSHSY and CDR2 SAAADI come from the germline V gene. The CDR3 extends over 14 amino acids. V trimming: 6 bases; J trimming: 6 bases; junction bases outside the gene matches: 9. The CDR3 DNA is TGCGCCAGCAGATTACCGGGACAGGGTGGCGAGCAGTACTTC. Translating it yields CASRLPGQGGEQYF.

V usage is TRBV28 and J usage is TRBJ1-3; D unclear. This CDR3 has 16 residues. V lost 3 bases and J lost 0, with 12 bases in between. Germline CDR1 reads MDHEN; CDR2 reads SYDVKM. CDR3 loop: CASSFGQFSSGNTIYF. The CDR3 DNA follows: TGTGCCAGCAGTTTTGGGCAGTTTTCCTCTGGAAACACCATATATTTT.

The V and J genes are TRBV5-1 and TRBJ2-7; 10 bases agree with TRBD2. The trim removed 5 bases at V and 3 bases at J, leaving 5 bases unmatched. The V gene's germline CDR1 is SGHRS and CDR2 YFSETQ. CDR3 size: 14 residues. In DNA form, the CDR3 reads TGCGCCAGCAGGTTAGCGGGGGGATACTACGAGCAGTACTTC. This encodes CASRLAGGYYEQYF.

The chain carries TRBV28 and TRBJ2-1, with 7 bases matching TRBD1. Germline values: CDR1 MDHEN, CDR2 SYDVKM. Losses at the gene ends were 6 bases for V and 0 bases for J; bases not matched to a gene: 8. The CDR3 covers 16 residues. The CDR3 is CASRETGAPSYNEQFF. The CDR3 DNA follows: TGTGCCAGCAGAGAAACAGGGGCCCCCTCCTACAATGAGCAGTTCTTC.

With respect to this clone: A far larger clone is just one base off, so this is likely a read error. Other DNA sequences in this sample translate to the same CDR3. The genes are TRBV5-1 and TRBJ1-4, with 7 bases lining up with TRBD1. The CDR3 spans 15 residues. CDR1 is SGHRS, CDR2 YFSETQ, per germline. The DNA for the CDR3 is TGCGCCAGTAGCTTGGGTACGACAGGGAGGGAAGAACTGTTTTTT. It translates to CASSLGTTGREELFF.

This clone was seen many times. The chain employs TRBV6-1 and TRBJ2-1, with TRBD2 identical over 11 bases. The CDR3 is made up of 15 amino acids. Germline loops: CDR1 MNHNS, CDR2 SASEGT. V was clipped by 8 bases and J by 8 bases; unmatched bases: 11. The CDR3 bases are TGTGCCAGCGTCCTCCTAGCGGGAGGTGGCGATGAGCAGTTCTTC. Encoded protein: CASVLLAGGGDEQFF.

This rearrangement joins TRBV28 to TRBJ2-1, with 12 nucleotides matching TRBD2. CDR1 MDHEN and CDR2 SYDVKM come from the germline V gene. There are 15 residues in the CDR3. V trimming: 5 bases; J trimming: 6 bases; junction bases outside the gene matches: 5. Written as DNA, the CDR3 is TGTGCCAGCAGTCTAGCGGGAGGGCCCATCAATGAGCAGTTCTTC. This codes for CASSLAGGPINEQFF.

This chain joins TRBV10-3 and TRBJ1-5; D unclear. The length of the CDR3 is 15 residues. The germline V gene has CDR1 ENHRY and CDR2 SYGVKD. V lost 3 bases to trimming and J lost 4 bases, with 13 bases between them. CDR3 in DNA: TGTGCCATCAGTGACCGCAACAGTGATAATCAGCCCCAGCATTTT. Protein sequence: CAISDRNSDNQPQHF.

V gene TRBV11-2 combines with J gene TRBJ2-1; possibly TRBD2 for D (5 bases). This CDR3 region has 13 residues. Trimming cost V 2 bases and J 9 bases, with 11 bases left between them. Germline V gene lookup returns CDR1 SGHAT and CDR2 FQNNGV. The CDR3 protein is CASSLPTKGEQFF. The CDR3 DNA reads TGTGCCAGCAGCTTACCGACTAAGGGTGAGCAGTTCTTC.

The rearrangement joins TRBV7-3 to TRBJ1-1; D perhaps matches TRBD1 (5 bases). Trimming took 2 bases from V and 0 from J, leaving 13 bases between them. The germline V gene encodes CDR1 SGHTA and CDR2 FQGTGA. CDR3 length: 16 amino acids. Here the CDR3 DNA reads TGTGCCAGCAGCTTACAGGGTGCGGGTATGAACACTGAAGCTTTCTTT. As protein: CASSLQGAGMNTEAFF.

J is TRBJ2-7 and V is TRBV5-4; D unresolved. V was cut by 7 bases and J by 0 bases, with 11 bases left in between. Germline V gene lookup returns CDR1 SGHNT and CDR2 YYREEE (reference sequence). The CDR3 totals 13 residues. CDR3 in DNA: TGTGCCAGCGGAACGGCCCGCTCCTACGAGCAGTACTTC. Its translation: CASGTARSYEQYF.

V is TRBV20-1 and J is TRBJ2-7; D ambiguous. V was shortened by 6 bases and J by 10 bases, with 13 bases between the two germline ends. CDR3 length: 10 amino acids. Per the germline V gene, CDR1 is DFQATT and CDR2 is SNEGSKA (reference sequence). The CDR3, as DNA: TGCAGTGCAGGGCGCCCCGGTCAGTACTTC. Translating it yields CSAGRPGQYF.

This clone was picked up one time. The chain is built from TRBV23-1 and TRBJ1-2; D possibly corresponds to TRBD1 (5 bases). TRBV23-1 is filed as an ORF, its function uncertain. The V and J ends lost 4 bases and 2 bases respectively, with 11 bases between them. The CDR3 totals 14 residues. CDR3 DNA: TGCGCCAGCAGTCGACCCAGGGCAAACTATGGCTACACCTTC. This sequence encodes CASSRPRANYGYTF.

The chain combines TRBV5-4 with TRBJ2-2; D is perhaps TRBD1 (5 bases). Germline V gene lookup returns CDR1 SGHNT and CDR2 YYREEE (reference sequence). The CDR3 covers 14 residues. Trimming cost V 4 bases and J 4 bases, with 11 bases left between them. CDR3 sequence (DNA): TGTGCCAGCAGCCTGGCAGGGTTCACCGGGGAGCTGTTTTTT. It is translated as CASSLAGFTGELFF.

This clone was detected only once. The rearrangement links TRBV9 to TRBJ2-1, with D possibly matching TRBD2 (6 bases). Germline-derived CDR1 and CDR2 are SGDLS and YYNGEE. V dropped 4 bases and J dropped 3 bases, with 23 bases sitting between them. This CDR3 is built from 18 residues. The CDR3 loop is CASSLEGVAEHFYNEQFF. CDR3 bases: TGTGCCAGCAGCCTAGAGGGAGTAGCGGAACACTTCTACAATGAGCAGTTCTTC. Filled out from reference TRBV9 and TRBJ2-1, the complete variable domain reads DSGVTQTPKHLITATGQRVTLRCSPRSGDLSVYWYQQSLDQGLQFLIQYYNGEERAKGNILERFSAQQFPDLHSELNLSSLELGDSALYFCASSLEGVAEHFYNEQFFGPGTRLTVL.